This T cell receptor (beta chain) is drawn from a study of shared clonotypes between healthy human individuals. This table comes from immunoSEQ multiplex PCR, and its TCRdb copy is limited to in-frame clones, with some not included. The sample shows around 1.5 million clones, 95% to 99% of them seen only once. The germline CDR1 and CDR2 sequences are SGHVS and FNYEAQ. The CDR3 runs to 16 residues. The V segment lost 5 bases and the J segment 0 bases; nucleotides outside the gene matches: 3. Overall study findings and caveats: Only blood underwent sampling, and tissue repertoires likely differ. The sharing of approximately 5.1% of naive CD4 clonotypes was seen across a handful of donors.

Worth noting for this clone: What it recognizes is unknown.

Source material: naive CD4+ T cells sorted from blood. As to subset: CD45RA+ positively selected. The rearrangement joins TRBV7-6 to TRBJ2-3, with 12 bases lining up with TRBD2. This TCR derives from a man between 25 and 39 years old in good health. The CDR3 DNA follows: TGTGCCAGCAGCATTCTAGCGGGAGGGAGCACAGATACGCAGTATTTT. Its protein product is CASSILAGGSTDTQYF.